Shown below are 5 T cell receptor beta chains from a single sample sequenced in a study of T cells in Graves' hyperthyroidism and ophthalmopathy. Regions amplified from RNA transcripts were the TCR beta CDR3 regions. The primer set for the first-round RT-PCR of the TCR CDR3 was HTBI. TCRdb passed the multiplex PCR reads through MiXCR, listing each CDR3 protein once. The sample records approximately 370,000 distinct CDR3 sequences, approximately 18% being singletons. The sequenced material came from blood. All receptors derive from a woman under 40 with Graves' hyperthyroidism that later progressed to Graves' ophthalmopathy.

This clonotype was counted many times. The V call is TRBV10-2, the J call TRBJ2-2, with 7 bases that match TRBD2. Trimming at V came to 4 bases and at J to 9 bases, leaving 5 bases not matched to a gene. The germline CDR1 and CDR2 sequences are WSHSY and SAAADI. This CDR3 contains 13 residues. The CDR3 sequence is CASSVAGIRELFF. The CDR3 nucleotides read TGCGCCAGCAGTGTAGCGGGTATTAGGGAGCTGTTTTTT.

In this sample, this clonotype turned up a few times. This rearrangement joins TRBV15 to TRBJ2-6; D ambiguous. The V gene's germline CDR1 is LNHNV and CDR2 YYDKDF (reference sequence). CDR3 size: 16 residues. Trimming removed 3 bases at V and 3 bases at J, with 12 bases between. As DNA, the CDR3 is TGTGCCACCAGCAGTGGTTTTGCCAGTGGGGCCAACGTCCTGACTTTC. As protein: CATSSGFASGANVLTF. The complete variable domain, with remaining parts taken from reference TRBV15 and TRBJ2-6, reads DAMVIQNPRYQVTQFGKPVTLSCSQTLNHNVMYWYQQKSSQAPKLLFHYYDKDFNNEADTPDNFQSRRPNTSFCFLDIRSPGLGDTAMYLCATSSGFASGANVLTFGAGSRLTVL.

To note about this clonotype: Given a much more abundant clone one base away, this may be a read error. This chain joins TRBV6-1 and TRBJ2-2, with no clear D. The CDR3 loop spans 16 amino acids. Germline V gene lookup returns CDR1 MNHNS and CDR2 SASEGT. V gave up 5 bases and J gave up 0 bases, with 13 bases separating them. The CDR3 DNA reads as TGTGCCAGCAGTTCCCACATGGCCTCGAACACCGGGGAGCTGTTTTTT. Its translation: CASSSHMASNTGELFF.

This clonotype was detected ten times or more. V is TRBV12-3 or TRBV12-4 and J is TRBJ2-1, with 8 nucleotides matching TRBD2. V lost 6 bases and J lost 0; bases outside the gene matches: 4. The CDR3 sequence is 15 residues long. CDR3 sequence reads: CASSPGTSSYNEQFF. CDR3 coding DNA: TGTGCCAGCAGCCCCGGGACTAGCTCCTACAATGAGCAGTTCTTC.

The chain has TRBV7-9 and TRBJ2-7; 11 positions agree with TRBD2. This CDR3 is built from 17 residues. With 5 bases clipped from V and 4 bases from J, the junction kept 13 bases outside the gene matches. CDR1 SEHNR and CDR2 FQNEAQ come from the germline V gene (reference sequence). As DNA, the CDR3 is TGTGCCAGCAGCGATCCGGGACTAGCGGCGGAGAAGTACGAGCAGTACTTC. Translating it yields CASSDPGLAAEKYEQYF.